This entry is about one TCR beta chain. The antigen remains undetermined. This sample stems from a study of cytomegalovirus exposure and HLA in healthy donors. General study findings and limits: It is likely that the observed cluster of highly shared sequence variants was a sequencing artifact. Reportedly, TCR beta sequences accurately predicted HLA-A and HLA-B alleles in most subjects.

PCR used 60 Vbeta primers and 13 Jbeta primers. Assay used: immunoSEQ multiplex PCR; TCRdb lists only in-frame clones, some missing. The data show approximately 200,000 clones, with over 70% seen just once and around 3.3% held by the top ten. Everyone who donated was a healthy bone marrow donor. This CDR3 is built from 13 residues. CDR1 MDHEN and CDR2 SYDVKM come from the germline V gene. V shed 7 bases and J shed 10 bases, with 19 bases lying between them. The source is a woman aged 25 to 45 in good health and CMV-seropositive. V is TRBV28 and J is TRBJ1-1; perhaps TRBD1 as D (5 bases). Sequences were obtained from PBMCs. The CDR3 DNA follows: TGTGCCAGCACCCCGGTGTTGACGGGGGGAGCTTTCTTT. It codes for CASTPVLTGGAFF. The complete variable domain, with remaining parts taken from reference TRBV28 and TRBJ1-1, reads DVKVTQSSRYLVKRTGEKVFLECVQDMDHENMFWYRQDPGLGLRLIYFSYDVKMKEKGDIPEGYSVSREKKERFSLILESASTNQTSMYLCASTPVLTGGAFFGQGTRLTVV.